These 29 T cell receptor beta chains came from one sample sequenced in a study of CD8+CD57+ T cells in acquired aplastic anemia. Genomic DNA acted as the template from which TCR beta VDJ combination and CDR3 sequence profiling were carried out. TCRdb called the reads again in MiXCR, with one record for every CDR3 protein. The sample lists some 130,000 distinct CDR3 sequences, about 48% occurring once. The specimen sequenced was sorted CD4+, CD8+, or CD8+CD57+ T cells (not recorded which) from PBMCs. The receptors stem from a human donor in good health, serving as a control.

This clonotype came up once. The gene calls are TRBV7-9 and TRBJ2-7; 9 positions match TRBD1. This CDR3 region has 15 residues. Germline V gene lookup returns CDR1 SEHNR and CDR2 FQNEAQ (reference sequence). The trim removed 4 bases at V and 4 bases at J, leaving 8 bases unmatched. The CDR3 spells CASSSRDRVGYEQYF. CDR3 in DNA: TGTGCCAGCAGCTCGAGGGACAGGGTAGGGTACGAGCAGTACTTC.

This clonotype was counted ten times or more. This sequence joins TRBV29-1 and TRBJ1-4; D remains ambiguous. V shed 5 bases and J shed 2 bases, with 9 bases lying between them. The CDR3 runs 13 residues. Germline-derived CDR1 and CDR2 are SQVTM and ANQGSEA. The CDR3, as DNA: TGCAGCGTTAACCTCAGGACTAATGAAAAACTGTTTTTT. Amino acid sequence: CSVNLRTNEKLFF.

The J gene is TRBJ2-5, the V gene TRBV7-8; D might be TRBD1 or TRBD2, each matching 5 bases. There are 14 residues in the CDR3. The germline V gene encodes CDR1 SGHVS and CDR2 FQNEAQ. The V end lost 0 bases, the J end lost 4 bases, and 9 bases lay between the germline ends. In nucleotides, the CDR3 is TGTGCCAGCAGCTTAGCCGCCGGGGCAGAGACCCAGTACTTC. As protein: CASSLAAGAETQYF.

The table lists this clonotype with a few counts. This rearrangement joins TRBV15 to TRBJ1-6; a possible D gene is TRBD1 (5 bases). V gave up 0 bases and J gave up 5 bases, with 14 bases separating them. CDR1 and CDR2 (germline): LNHNV, YYDKDF (reference sequence). The CDR3 contains 17 residues. The CDR3 nucleotides read TGTGCCACCAGCAGAGATGGGGTTGGGGGGGATAATTCACCCCTCCACTTT. Protein: CATSRDGVGGDNSPLHF.

This clonotype has just one count. J is TRBJ1-4 and V is TRBV29-1; D is perhaps TRBD1 (5 bases). V was shortened by 7 bases and J by 6 bases, with 15 bases between the two germline ends. The V gene's germline CDR1 is SQVTM and CDR2 ANQGSEA. This CDR3 is 13 amino acids long. The CDR3 sequence is CSATGLGDEKLFF. The CDR3 region has the DNA TGCAGCGCCACCGGCCTGGGGGATGAAAAACTGTTTTTT. Looking up the rest from reference TRBV29-1 and TRBJ1-4 gives the full variable domain: SAVISQKPSRDICQRGTSLTIQCQVDSQVTMMFWYRQQPGQSLTLIATANQGSEATYESGFVIDKFPISRPNLTFSTLTVSNMSPEDSSIYLCSATGLGDEKLFFGSGTQLSVL.

This clonotype was counted ten times or more. The V call is TRBV19, the J call TRBJ1-2; D is undetermined. The germline V gene has CDR1 LNHDA and CDR2 SQIVND (reference sequence). Trimming removed 0 bases from V and 4 bases from J, with 15 bases in between. The CDR3 is made up of 16 amino acids. The CDR3 nucleotides read TGTGCCAGTAGTATAGATCAGCACTTGTGGGGCTATGGCTACACCTTC. This gives the protein CASSIDQHLWGYGYTF. Looking up the rest from reference TRBV19 and TRBJ1-2 gives the full variable domain: DGGITQSPKYLFRKEGQNVTLSCEQNLNHDAMYWYRQDPGQGLRLIYYSQIVNDFQKGDIAEGYSVSREKKESFPLTVTSAQKNPTAFYLCASSIDQHLWGYGYTFGSGTRLTVV.

This clonotype appeared many times. The V gene is TRBV7-9, the J gene TRBJ2-7, with D possibly called TRBD1 or TRBD2 (5 bases each). Between the trimmed V and J ends, which lost 4 bases and 6 bases, there was a span of 10 bases. The CDR3 loop spans 12 amino acids. Germline V CDR1 and CDR2: SEHNR, FQNEAQ (reference sequence). The CDR3 region has the DNA TGTGCCAGCAGCTCGGGGACCGGCGAGCAGTACTTC. It is translated as CASSSGTGEQYF.

The gene calls are TRBV24-1 and TRBJ1-3; D remains unclear. Germline values: CDR1 KGHDR, CDR2 SFDVKD. The CDR3 is 10 amino acids. V lost 12 bases and J lost 4, with 6 bases in between. The CDR3 region has the DNA TGTGCCTCGCAGGGAAACACCATATATTTT. Translated, it gives CASQGNTIYF.

The rearrangement uses TRBV7-2 and TRBJ2-7, with D tentatively TRBD1 or TRBD2 (6 bases each). V was trimmed by 1 base and J by 7 bases, leaving 8 bases between them. The CDR3 length is 12 residues. CDR1 is SGHTA, CDR2 FQGNSA, per germline. This CDR3 reads CASSLGGAEQYF. Written as DNA, the CDR3 is TGTGCCAGCAGCTTAGGGGGGGCGGAGCAGTACTTC.

The chain is built from TRBV20-1 and TRBJ2-1, with D perhaps given as TRBD1 or TRBD2 (6 bases each). CDR1 and CDR2 (germline): DFQATT, SNEGSKA (reference sequence). Trimming took off 6 bases at V and 4 bases at J, with 16 bases between the two ends. This CDR3 is 14 amino acids long. The CDR3 DNA sequence: TGCAGTGCCTCGAGGGGGGCAGCGTACAATGAGCAGTTCTTC. As protein: CSASRGAAYNEQFF.

This clonotype was counted many times. This rearrangement joins TRBV6-5 to TRBJ1-2; D unresolved. V was pared by 2 bases and J by 7 bases, with 11 bases between. Per germline, CDR1 MNHEY and CDR2 SVGAGI. CDR3 length: 13 amino acids. CDR3 sequence: CASSYEGGSGYTF. The CDR3 coding sequence is TGTGCCAGCAGTTACGAGGGAGGGAGTGGCTACACCTTC.

The sample holds one count of this clonotype. A much larger clone is a single base away; this may be a read error. The chain joins TRBV6-2 or TRBV6-3 to TRBJ1-1, with a weak D call TRBD1 (5 bases). CDR3 length: 18 amino acids. Germline CDR1 MNHEY, CDR2 SVGEGT. CDR3 in amino acids: CASSYSKSGGAPNTGAFF. As DNA, the CDR3 is TGTGCCAGCAGTTACTCTAAATCAGGTGGGGCCCCGAACACTGGAGCTTTCTTT.

The chain has TRBV15 and TRBJ2-3; D uncertain. Germline V gene lookup returns CDR1 LNHNV and CDR2 YYDKDF (reference sequence). Trimming cost V 4 bases and J 2 bases, with 13 bases left between them. The CDR3 is made up of 15 amino acids. This CDR3 reads CATSIRPQDTDTQYF. For the CDR3, the DNA is TGTGCCACCAGCATCAGGCCTCAGGACACAGATACGCAGTATTTT.

This clonotype was picked up one time. The chain has TRBV19 and TRBJ2-7; TRBD1 or TRBD2 may be the D gene (6 bases each). The CDR3 loop spans 11 amino acids. The V and J ends lost 7 bases and 4 bases respectively, with 8 bases between them. Germline CDR1 LNHDA, CDR2 SQIVND (reference sequence). The CDR3 coding sequence is TGTGCCAGTAAGGGGGGATACGAGCAGTACTTC. Translated: CASKGGYEQYF.

The gene calls are TRBV29-1 and TRBJ2-7; 8 nucleotides align to TRBD2. V was pared by 0 bases and J by 7 bases, with 5 bases of the junction left unmatched. CDR1 and CDR2 (germline): SQVTM, ANQGSEA. The CDR3 is 13 residues long. CDR3 bases: TGCAGCGTTGAAGAAATCCGGGGGGGAGAGCAGTACTTC. Its translation: CSVEEIRGGEQYF.

Details on this clonotype: Relative to the germline gene, one junction end is altered; a read error may explain this. The chain joins TRBV24-1 to TRBJ1-6, with TRBD1 matching over 9 bases. This CDR3 spans 17 amino acids. Germline loops: CDR1 KGHDR, CDR2 SFDVKD. The CDR3 here is CATSDPTDRGHNPPLHF. The CDR3 DNA reads TGTGCCACCAGTGATCCCACGGACAGGGGCCATAATCCACCCCTCCACTTT.

The chain combines TRBV7-3 with TRBJ2-5, with 9 bases identical to TRBD2. The V gene's germline CDR1 is SGHTA and CDR2 FQGTGA. This CDR3 is built from 16 residues. V was clipped by 2 bases and J by 7 bases; unmatched bases: 11. This chain's CDR3 is CASSLDSGGNPVTQYF. DNA for the CDR3: TGTGCCAGCAGCTTAGATAGCGGGGGAAATCCAGTGACCCAGTACTTC.

The V gene is TRBV10-3, the J gene TRBJ2-7; 9 bases are a match to TRBD1. Losses at the gene ends were 11 bases for V and 2 bases for J; bases not matched to a gene: 10. The germline V gene has CDR1 ENHRY and CDR2 SYGVKD. This CDR3 is built from 14 residues. The chain's CDR3 is CALSDRGLTYEQYF. In nucleotides, the CDR3 is TGTGCCCTCTCGGACAGGGGTTTAACCTACGAGCAGTACTTC.

The chain couples TRBV9 to TRBJ1-4, with 8 nucleotides matching TRBD1. The V and J ends lost 7 bases and 4 bases, in that order; junction bases with no gene match: 12. Germline V CDR1 and CDR2: SGDLS, YYNGEE. The CDR3 loop spans 16 amino acids. CDR3 DNA sequence: TGTGCCAGCCTTATCTCCCAGACAGGGGTTAATGAAAAACTGTTTTTT. Protein product: CASLISQTGVNEKLFF.

The V call is TRBV10-1, the J call TRBJ2-2; 9 bases map to TRBD1. CDR3 size: 16 residues. V shed 6 bases and J 5 bases; nucleotides not matched to a gene: 10. Germline CDR1 WNHNN, CDR2 SYGVQD (reference sequence). CDR3 sequence reads: CASSPTGGPMTGELFF. The CDR3 DNA follows: TGCGCCAGCAGCCCCACAGGGGGCCCGATGACCGGGGAGCTGTTTTTT.

This clonotype was seen repeatedly, ten times or more. CDR3 in DNA: TGTGCCAGCAGTCAGCAGGGTGGTGGTAATGAAAAACTGTTTTTT. Its protein product is CASSQQGGGNEKLFF. J is TRBJ1-4 and V is TRBV6-1; D is possibly TRBD1 (5 bases). Germline assignment: CDR1 MNHNS and CDR2 SASEGT. The germline V and J ends were trimmed by 5 bases and 4 bases, with 14 bases remaining between them. The length of the CDR3 is 15 residues.

The chain recombines TRBV24-1 with TRBJ1-1; D not resolved. Trimming stripped 7 bases from V and 1 base from J, with 12 bases between. The CDR3 runs to 14 residues. Germline V gene data show CDR1 as KGHDR and CDR2 as SFDVKD. The CDR3 reads CATRGNGRNTEAFF. The CDR3 nucleotides are TGTGCCACCAGGGGCAACGGCAGGAACACTGAAGCTTTCTTT.

The chain couples TRBV11-2 to TRBJ2-1, with 10 bases fitting TRBD2. The ends lost 10 bases at V and 4 bases at J; junction bases unmatched: 7. CDR1 is SGHAT and CDR2 is FQNNGV in the germline V gene. CDR3 length: 14 amino acids. This CDR3 is CATQLAGRYNEQFF. CDR3 nucleotides: TGTGCCACACAACTAGCGGGGAGATACAATGAGCAGTTCTTC.

This clonotype was observed a few times. The genes are TRBV10-3 and TRBJ1-5; 7 nucleotides align to TRBD1. The V gene end was trimmed by 2 bases and the J gene end by 7 bases; junction bases not matched to a gene: 8. Germline V lookup: CDR1 ENHRY, CDR2 SYGVKD. This CDR3 contains 15 residues. The CDR3 bases are TGTGCCATCAGTGAGAGGGCAGGGGGTCGCCAGCCCCAGCATTTT. It codes for CAISERAGGRQPQHF.

With regard to this clonotype: This sequence may be a read error, since a much larger clone differs from it by one base. The chain couples TRBV11-2 to TRBJ2-7; 7 nucleotides line up with TRBD2. CDR1 is SGHAT and CDR2 is FQNNGV in the germline V gene. This CDR3 contains 15 residues. CDR3 bases: TGTGCCAGCAGCTTAGGGAGCGGGGCGACCTACGGGCAGTACTTC. Translating gives CASSLGSGATYGQYF. The full variable domain, its missing parts supplied by reference TRBV11-2 and TRBJ2-7, is EAGVAQSPRYKIIEKRQSVAFWCNPISGHATLYWYQQILGQGPKLLIQFQNNGVVDDSQLPKDRFSAERLKGVDSTLKIQPAKLEDSAVYLCASSLGSGATYGQYFGPGTRLTVT.

This chain links TRBV25-1 with TRBJ2-1; D perhaps matches TRBD2 (6 bases). The V and J ends lost 7 bases and 6 bases respectively, with 13 bases between them. The CDR3 sequence is 13 residues long. Germline V gene lookup returns CDR1 MGHDK and CDR2 SYGVNS. The CDR3 sequence: CASIPTSSNEQFF. Written as DNA, the CDR3 is TGTGCCAGCATCCCTACTAGCTCCAATGAGCAGTTCTTC. The variable domain in full, with the rest retrieved from reference TRBV25-1 and TRBJ2-1, is EADIYQTPRYLVIGTGKKITLECSQTMGHDKMYWYQQDPGMELHLIHYSYGVNSTEKGDLSSESTVSRIRTEHFPLTLESARPSHTSQYLCASIPTSSNEQFFGPGTRLTVL.

The V and J genes are TRBV15 and TRBJ2-3; 12 nucleotides line up with TRBD2. Germline CDR1 is LNHNV and CDR2 is YYDKDF (reference sequence). The CDR3 extends over 19 amino acids. V lost 0 bases, J lost 5 bases, and 12 bases stayed unmatched. This CDR3 is CATSRDPRTSGEVLDTQYF. The CDR3 DNA is TGTGCCACCAGCAGAGACCCCCGGACTAGCGGGGAAGTCTTAGATACGCAGTATTTT.

This clonotype appeared once. V usage is TRBV20-1 and J usage is TRBJ1-5, with 8 bases matching TRBD1. After removal of 3 bases from V and 4 bases from J, the junction contained 2 bases not matched to a gene. This CDR3 comprises 13 residues. Per germline, CDR1 DFQATT and CDR2 SNEGSKA (reference sequence). The CDR3 protein is CSARDRENQPQHF. DNA for the CDR3: TGCAGTGCTAGGGACAGGGAAAATCAGCCCCAGCATTTT.

V usage is TRBV10-3 and J usage is TRBJ1-2, with a weak D call TRBD1 (5 bases). The CDR3 consists of 14 residues. The V end lost 2 bases, the J end lost 4 bases, and 11 bases lay between the germline ends. Germline V lookup: CDR1 ENHRY, CDR2 SYGVKD. CDR3 coding DNA: TGTGCCATCAGTGAGCCGCGACAGCCCTATGGCTACACCTTC. This gives the protein CAISEPRQPYGYTF.